The rows below give T cell receptor beta chains drawn from one sample of a study of early T cells in non-severe SARS-CoV-2 infection. TCRdb passed the 5' RACE reads through MiXCR, listing each CDR3 protein once. Among 60,000 to 70,000 distinct CDR3 sequences listed, just under 5% were seen once. The sequenced sample consisted of whole blood. The source of these receptors is an adult who was a healthcare worker with PCR-confirmed SARS-CoV-2 infection or an uninfected control (not recorded which). The CDR3 runs from the conserved cysteine through the conserved F or W. Fields, in order: J gene, V gene, CDR3 protein.

J gene: TRBJ1-2; V gene: TRBV3-1; CDR3 protein: CASSQDGAAANYGYTF
J gene: TRBJ1-1; V gene: TRBV6-1; CDR3 protein: CASSPGAQAFF
J gene: TRBJ2-2; V gene: TRBV9; CDR3 protein: CASSVAISGGTGELFF
J gene: TRBJ2-3; V gene: TRBV7-2; CDR3 protein: CASSFTKETLAGGDTQYF
J gene: TRBJ2-7; V gene: TRBV6-5; CDR3 protein: CANSHTARRGDNEQYF
J gene: TRBJ1-2; V gene: TRBV5-1; CDR3 protein: CASSVSGATGYTF
J gene: TRBJ1-2; V gene: TRBV11-2; CDR3 protein: CASSLDWGGQMTNYGYTF
J gene: TRBJ2-7; V gene: TRBV3-1; CDR3 protein: CASRTSGGSYEQYF
J gene: TRBJ1-2; V gene: TRBV24-1; CDR3 protein: CATSDANLGYGYTF
J gene: TRBJ2-5; V gene: TRBV18; CDR3 protein: CASSPNSGLAGEETQYF
J gene: TRBJ2-2; V gene: TRBV24-1; CDR3 protein: CATSDTEEAGNTGELFF
J gene: TRBJ2-3; V gene: TRBV7-3; CDR3 protein: CASSLVGGRGDTQYF
J gene: TRBJ2-7; V gene: TRBV6-2/TRBV6-3; CDR3 protein: CASSYPANGRSYEQYF
J gene: TRBJ2-3; V gene: TRBV24-1; CDR3 protein: CATSETGVGVDTQYF
J gene: TRBJ1-6; V gene: TRBV7-9; CDR3 protein: CASSIRGANVFNSPLHF
J gene: TRBJ2-3; V gene: TRBV7-9; CDR3 protein: CASSSSRAGTDTQYF
J gene: TRBJ2-2; V gene: TRBV20-1; CDR3 protein: CSASPGQFGTGELFF
J gene: TRBJ2-2; V gene: TRBV5-1; CDR3 protein: CASRPGTENTGELFF
J gene: TRBJ1-5; V gene: TRBV7-8; CDR3 protein: CASSLWRNQPQHF
J gene: TRBJ2-3; V gene: TRBV7-2; CDR3 protein: CAVDRGTDTQYF
J gene: TRBJ2-6; V gene: TRBV9; CDR3 protein: CASSIDSPSSGANVLTF
J gene: TRBJ2-7; V gene: TRBV19; CDR3 protein: CASSTGTLNYEQYF
J gene: TRBJ1-3; V gene: TRBV2; CDR3 protein: CASSERRQGGNTIYF
J gene: TRBJ1-1; V gene: TRBV6-5; CDR3 protein: CASSDRSSEAFF
J gene: TRBJ2-7; V gene: TRBV7-6; CDR3 protein: CASSLNEDSYEQYF
J gene: TRBJ1-5; V gene: TRBV24-1; CDR3 protein: CATSDYGDQPQHF
J gene: TRBJ2-1; V gene: TRBV6-6; CDR3 protein: CASSLRGATYNEQFF
J gene: TRBJ2-1; V gene: TRBV5-1; CDR3 protein: CASSLDRGIYNEQFF
J gene: TRBJ2-7; V gene: TRBV15; CDR3 protein: CATSRWTGSYEQYF
J gene: TRBJ2-1; V gene: TRBV7-2; CDR3 protein: CASSSPPGLAAYNEQFF
J gene: TRBJ1-3; V gene: TRBV6-5; CDR3 protein: CATHTGGSGNTIYF
J gene: TRBJ2-1; V gene: TRBV7-2; CDR3 protein: CASSRQARGSYNEQFF
J gene: TRBJ2-3; V gene: TRBV7-6; CDR3 protein: CASTVAGDFGTDTQYF
J gene: TRBJ2-3; V gene: TRBV24-1; CDR3 protein: CATSEAGARDTQYF
J gene: TRBJ1-5; V gene: TRBV20-1; CDR3 protein: CSASDRGDQPQHF
J gene: TRBJ2-2; V gene: TRBV5-1; CDR3 protein: CASSLTGSNTGELFF
J gene: TRBJ1-1; V gene: TRBV11-2; CDR3 protein: CASSFSGNTEAFF
J gene: TRBJ2-3; V gene: TRBV3-1; CDR3 protein: CASSYRGGADTQYF
J gene: TRBJ2-3; V gene: TRBV14; CDR3 protein: CASSVTFPDTQYF
J gene: TRBJ2-7; V gene: TRBV4-2; CDR3 protein: CASSQGSSGSVRSYEQHF
J gene: TRBJ2-1; V gene: TRBV7-2; CDR3 protein: CASSLAAYNEQFF
J gene: TRBJ2-7; V gene: TRBV13; CDR3 protein: CASSFRTSGTFSYEQYF
J gene: TRBJ2-7; V gene: TRBV6-1; CDR3 protein: CASSVTGGEQYF
J gene: TRBJ2-3; V gene: TRBV7-6; CDR3 protein: CASSYPSVLGRDTQYF
J gene: TRBJ1-2; V gene: TRBV6-2/TRBV6-3; CDR3 protein: CASSFGGIRGYTF
J gene: TRBJ2-1; V gene: TRBV12-3/TRBV12-4; CDR3 protein: CATRSASGPYNEQFF
J gene: TRBJ1-5; V gene: TRBV10-2; CDR3 protein: CASSDQYSNQPQHF
J gene: TRBJ2-4; V gene: TRBV29-1; CDR3 protein: CSVVGQGLNIQYF
J gene: TRBJ2-3; V gene: TRBV20-1; CDR3 protein: CSAYADYSGTDTQYF
J gene: TRBJ2-1; V gene: TRBV19; CDR3 protein: CASSKVPTSGGSNEQFF
J gene: TRBJ1-1; V gene: TRBV18; CDR3 protein: CASTQWTGETEAFF